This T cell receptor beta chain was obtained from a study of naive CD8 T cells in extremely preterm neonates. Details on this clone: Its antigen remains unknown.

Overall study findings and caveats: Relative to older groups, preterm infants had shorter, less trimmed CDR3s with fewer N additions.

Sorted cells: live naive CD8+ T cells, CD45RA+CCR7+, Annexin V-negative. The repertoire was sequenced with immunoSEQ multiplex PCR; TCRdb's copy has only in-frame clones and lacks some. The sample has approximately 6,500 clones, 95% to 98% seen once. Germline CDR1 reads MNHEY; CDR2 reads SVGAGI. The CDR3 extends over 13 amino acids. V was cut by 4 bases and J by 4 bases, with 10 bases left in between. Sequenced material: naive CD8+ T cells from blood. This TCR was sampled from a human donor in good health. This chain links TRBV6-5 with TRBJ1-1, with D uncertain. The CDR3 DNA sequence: TGTGCCAGCAGTTTCAGAGGGAGCACTGAAGCTTTCTTT. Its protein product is CASSFRGSTEAFF.